This T cell receptor (beta chain) emerged from a study of siplizumab effects on memory and regulatory T cells. Study outcomes and limitations: Apparently more diverse than memory cells, naive T cells also seemed major alloresponse contributors.

In germline, CDR1 is SGDLS, CDR2 YYNGEE. The CDR3 consists of 17 residues. The trim removed 0 bases at V and 3 bases at J, leaving 7 bases unmatched. In each sample, approximately 100,000 TCR templates were assayed. This table comes from immunoSEQ multiplex PCR, and its TCRdb copy is limited to in-frame clones, with some not included. The sample yields some 100,000 clones, under 95% seen once. Worth noting for this clone: Its cognate antigen is unknown.

Specimen: CD8+ T cells sorted from blood. The chain joins TRBV9 to TRBJ2-1; 9 bases align to TRBD2. This clonotype was sampled from a human donor in good health. The DNA for the CDR3 is TGTGCCAGCAGCGTAGAACCAGCGGGGGGAATCTACAATGAGCAGTTCTTC. It specifies CASSVEPAGGIYNEQFF.